A single sample gave rise to the 21 T cell receptor beta chains below, sequenced in a study of identical twins. TCRdb re-derived calls from the 5' RACE reads in MiXCR, one entry per CDR3 protein. The sample contains 1.5 million or so distinct CDR3 sequences, less than 40% of which appear only once. Sequenced material: cord blood. All receptors derive from a newborn girl in good health.

The rearrangement links TRBV6-5 to TRBJ2-5, with TRBD2 identical over 12 bases. The end of the DNA fits TRBJ2-7 better, so the J call may be wrong. The CDR3 length is 16 residues. Germline V CDR1 and CDR2: MNHEY, SVGAGI. In DNA form, the CDR3 reads TGTGCCAGCAGTCAACGGACTAGCGGGACCCCCTACGAGCAGTACTTC. Residues: CASSQRTSGTPYEQYF.

V and J are TRBV27 and TRBJ2-1; the D gene is possibly TRBD1 (5 bases). The better agreement between TRBJ2-7 and the DNA end casts doubt on the J call. From germline, CDR1 is MNHEY and CDR2 SMNVEV (reference sequence). This CDR3 is 14 amino acids long. The CDR3 is CASSFQGSYNEQYF. The CDR3 region has the DNA TGTGCCAGCAGTTTTCAGGGCTCCTACAATGAGCAGTACTTC.

The sample holds many counts of this clonotype. The chain couples TRBV2 to TRBJ1-5; 8 positions match TRBD1. Germline CDR1 is SNHLY and CDR2 is FYNNEI. The CDR3 runs to 15 residues. V lost 4 bases and J lost 0; bases outside the gene matches: 2. This CDR3 reads CASSGQGASNQPQHF. CDR3 nucleotides: TGTGCCAGCAGTGGGCAGGGGGCTAGCAATCAGCCCCAGCATTTT.

The J gene is TRBJ2-1, the V gene TRBV4-2; D gene uncertain. Germline V CDR1 and CDR2: LGHNA, YNFKEQ. Trimming left V 0 bases short and J 4 bases short, with 10 bases between. The CDR3 runs to 15 residues. The DNA of the CDR3 is TGTGCCAGCAGCCAAGATATGGACGGGTACAATGAGCAGTTCTTC. This gives the protein CASSQDMDGYNEQFF.

V and J are TRBV7-9 and TRBJ1-2, with 8 bases aligning to TRBD1. The germline V gene encodes CDR1 SEHNR and CDR2 FQNEAQ (reference sequence). CDR3 size: 14 residues. Unmatched junction bases numbered 6, after V lost 5 bases and J lost 4 bases. CDR3 region: CASSRKGQVYGYTF. In DNA form, the CDR3 reads TGTGCCAGCAGCCGCAAGGGACAGGTCTATGGCTACACCTTC.

The rearrangement uses TRBV12-3 or TRBV12-4 and TRBJ2-2, with D possibly being TRBD1 or TRBD2 (5 bases each). V was cut by 3 bases and J by 3 bases, with 14 bases left in between. The CDR3 contains 16 residues. The CDR3 here is CASSLSVGTDTGELFF. The CDR3 DNA sequence: TGTGCCAGCAGTTTGAGCGTTGGGACCGACACCGGGGAGCTGTTTTTT.

The chain recombines TRBV28 with TRBJ2-4; 9 positions agree with TRBD2. The J call may be mistaken, given a closer DNA end match to TRBJ2-7. The CDR3 length is 17 residues. The germline CDR1 and CDR2 sequences are MDHEN and SYDVKM. The CDR3 spells CASSPPRGREGRYEQYF. In DNA, the CDR3 is TGTGCCAGCAGCCCCCCCCGGGGGCGGGAGGGCCGTTACGAGCAGTACTTC.

The chain recombines TRBV20-1 with TRBJ2-1; TRBD2 aligns across 8 bases. With V trimmed by 4 bases and J by 4 bases, 3 bases remained unmatched. The CDR3 consists of 13 residues. The germline V gene has CDR1 DFQATT and CDR2 SNEGSKA (reference sequence). The CDR3 nucleotides read TGCAGTGCTACCCTAGCGGGTTACAATGAGCAGTTCTTC. This encodes CSATLAGYNEQFF.

In its sample, this clonotype was seen a few times. The chain joins TRBV5-1 to TRBJ1-2; weak D call: TRBD1 (6 bases). The CDR3 is 14 residues long. Looked up from germline, CDR1 is SGHRS and CDR2 is YFSETQ. Trimming took off 4 bases at V and 0 bases at J, with 10 bases between the two ends. CDR3 loop: CASSRDIANYGYTF. The CDR3 nucleotides are TGCGCCAGCAGCCGGGACATAGCTAACTATGGCTACACCTTC.

The V call is TRBV4-2, the J call TRBJ2-1; D is possibly TRBD2 (6 bases). CDR3 length equals 13 residues. Trimming shortened V by 4 bases and J by 7 bases, and 11 bases separated the two germline ends. Germline values: CDR1 LGHNA, CDR2 YNFKEQ. CDR3: CASSPREVNEQFF. The CDR3 nucleotides are TGTGCCAGCAGCCCCAGGGAGGTGAATGAGCAGTTCTTC.

This clonotype has only a few counts. V gene TRBV6-1 combines with J gene TRBJ2-5; the match to TRBD1 covers 10 bases. Per germline, CDR1 MNHNS and CDR2 SASEGT. The CDR3 contains 15 residues. The J segment lost 9 bases and the V segment lost 2 bases, leaving 9 bases of the junction unmatched. CDR3 loop: CASSETGTGDRSQYF. The CDR3 nucleotides read TGTGCCAGCAGTGAAACTGGGACAGGGGATAGGTCCCAGTACTTC.

This chain links TRBV7-9 with TRBJ2-4; D perhaps matches TRBD1 (5 bases). The J call may be incorrect, as the DNA end agrees better with TRBJ2-7. Germline lookup yields CDR1 SEHNR and CDR2 FQNEAQ (reference sequence). CDR3 length equals 16 residues. CDR3 sequence (DNA): TGTGCCAGCAGCTTCGCAGACTGGACAAGGGGCTACGAGCAGTACTTC. It codes for CASSFADWTRGYEQYF.

This clonotype was detected many times. The CDR3: CASSFYPGGYYGYTF. The CDR3 DNA follows: TGTGCCAGCAGTTTCTACCCAGGGGGGTACTATGGCTACACCTTC. This chain joins TRBV27 and TRBJ1-2; 7 bases are a match to TRBD1. Germline lookup yields CDR1 MNHEY and CDR2 SMNVEV (reference sequence). The CDR3 has 15 amino acids. V gave up 3 bases and J gave up 3 bases; unmatched junction bases: 7.

The rearrangement uses TRBV20-1 and TRBJ1-2; D not resolved. The germline V gene has CDR1 DFQATT and CDR2 SNEGSKA (reference sequence). This CDR3 is 14 amino acids long. Trimming cost V 3 bases and J 7 bases, with 18 bases left between them. CDR3 amino acids: CSASKETYFSGYTF. The CDR3 coding sequence is TGCAGTGCTAGTAAGGAAACATATTTTAGTGGCTACACCTTC.

V usage is TRBV2 and J usage is TRBJ2-7; the D gene is possibly TRBD1 (5 bases). V was pared by 2 bases and J by 5 bases, with 13 bases between. Germline V gives CDR1 SNHLY, CDR2 FYNNEI. CDR3 length: 14 amino acids. Here the CDR3 reads CASSESREGNEQYF. The CDR3 DNA is TGTGCCAGCAGTGAATCCAGGGAAGGGAACGAGCAGTACTTC.

V and J are TRBV19 and TRBJ1-1, with D perhaps matching TRBD1 (5 bases). Germline values: CDR1 LNHDA, CDR2 SQIVND (reference sequence). The CDR3 has 15 residues. The V end was cut by 0 bases, the J end by 0 bases, with 8 bases between. In nucleotides, the CDR3 is TGTGCCAGTAGTATAGATCTGGACATGAACACTGAAGCTTTCTTT. It encodes CASSIDLDMNTEAFF.

CDR3 in DNA: TGTGCCAGCAGTTACCCCGCAGGGGGGGACACTGAAGCTTTCTTT. Its translation: CASSYPAGGDTEAFF. The J gene is TRBJ1-1, the V gene TRBV6-2 or TRBV6-3; 7 bases line up with TRBD1. V lost 2 bases and J lost 3; bases outside the gene matches: 6. There are 15 residues in the CDR3. Germline-derived CDR1 and CDR2 are MNHEY and SVGEGT.

This chain links TRBV20-1 with TRBJ2-4; D gene ambiguous. The CDR3 runs to 16 residues. Germline assignment: CDR1 DFQATT and CDR2 SNEGSKA (reference sequence). V gave up 6 bases and J gave up 0 bases, with 18 bases separating them. CDR3 nucleotide sequence: TGCAGTGCCAGGTCTCCTAGGGATCTAGCCAAAAACATTCAGTACTTC. Amino acids: CSARSPRDLAKNIQYF.

The chain is built from TRBV20-1 and TRBJ1-5; 8 nucleotides line up with TRBD1. This CDR3 spans 13 amino acids. Germline V gene lookup returns CDR1 DFQATT and CDR2 SNEGSKA (reference sequence). The CDR3 nucleotides are TGCAGCGGCGACAGGGGCTACAATCAGCCCCAGCATTTT. The encoded protein is CSGDRGYNQPQHF.

V usage is TRBV7-2 and J usage is TRBJ1-6, with D unclear. Germline V gene lookup returns CDR1 SGHTA and CDR2 FQGNSA. Deletions cut 11 bases from V and 3 bases from J, with 14 bases between. The CDR3 has 14 residues. The CDR3 bases are TGTGCCTGTACGTCAGACCACTATAATTCACCCCTCCACTTT. It is translated as CACTSDHYNSPLHF.

This clonotype was counted between two and nine times. The chain joins TRBV7-2 to TRBJ1-2; D might be TRBD1 (6 bases). Trimming removed 1 base from V and 4 bases from J, with 10 bases in between. Germline CDR1 reads SGHTA; CDR2 reads FQGNSA. The CDR3 extends over 14 amino acids. CDR3 bases: TGTGCCAGCAGCTTAGAGGGGGTTGCCTATGGCTACACCTTC. Protein: CASSLEGVAYGYTF.